Listed here are 13 T cell receptor beta chains from one sample, sequenced in a study of T cells in Graves' hyperthyroidism and ophthalmopathy (dated by TCRdb to about 2019). Library method: multiplex PCR. Sequencer: Illumina HiSeq 2000. Amplification of TCR beta CDR3 regions was carried out from RNA transcripts. A first-round RT-PCR of the TCR CDR3 used the HTBI primer set with the Qiagen OneStep RT-PCR kit. TCRdb handled the public reads itself, with Q25 trimming in fastp and clone calling in MiXCR, and kept productive beta chains. Every distinct CDR3 protein forms one entry, paired with its most common genes and DNA. The table for this sample lists 300,000 to 350,000 distinct CDR3 sequences; roughly 15% of them were counted only once. Around 34% of the sample comes from the top ten. The sample consisted of blood. The receptors originated from a man aged 25 to 40 with Graves' hyperthyroidism.

This clonotype was picked up many times. The genes are TRBV12-3 or TRBV12-4 and TRBJ1-1, with 7 bases matching TRBD1. CDR3 size: 15 residues. Losses at the gene ends were 5 bases for V and 4 bases for J; bases not matched to a gene: 10. CDR3 sequence reads: CASSRQGVGPTEAFF. Here the CDR3 DNA reads TGTGCCAGCAGTCGACAGGGTGTTGGCCCCACTGAAGCTTTCTTT.

This clonotype was seen ten or more times. V and J are TRBV6-2 or TRBV6-3 and TRBJ1-5; TRBD1 agrees at 7 bases. The CDR3 is made up of 15 amino acids. V was clipped by 2 bases and J by 3 bases; unmatched bases: 4. CDR1 is MNHEY and CDR2 is SVGEGT in the germline V gene. The CDR3 protein is CASSYRGQLNQPQHF. The CDR3 DNA is TGTGCCAGCAGTTACCGGGGACAGCTCAATCAGCCCCAGCATTTT.

Only a few counts were recorded for this clonotype. The CDR3: CASKRAENTGELFF. The DNA of the CDR3 is TGTGCCAGCAAGCGAGCGGAGAACACCGGGGAGCTGTTTTTT. The chain uses TRBV2 and TRBJ2-2; tentatively, D is TRBD2 (5 bases). CDR3 length equals 14 residues. Germline V gene lookup returns CDR1 SNHLY and CDR2 FYNNEI. Trimming cost V 7 bases and J 1 base, with 10 bases left between them.

This clonotype was picked up many times. This chain joins TRBV3-1 and TRBJ2-1, with D hard to call. Trimming removed 1 base from V and 6 bases from J, with 10 bases in between. Germline assignment: CDR1 LGHDT and CDR2 YNNKEL (reference sequence). The CDR3 runs 14 residues. The CDR3 loop reads CASSQVNGRNEQFF. CDR3 bases: TGTGCCAGCAGCCAAGTGAACGGACGCAATGAGCAGTTCTTC.

The chain recombines TRBV19 with TRBJ2-7; D is undetermined. CDR3 size: 14 residues. The ends were cut back, 3 bases at V and 5 bases at J, with 14 bases in the middle. Germline V gene lookup returns CDR1 LNHDA and CDR2 SQIVND (reference sequence). The CDR3 DNA reads TGTGCCAGTAGTATTTTGGCTAGAGCCCACGAGCAGTACTTC. Translated: CASSILARAHEQYF.

This clonotype came up many times. The V gene is TRBV6-1, the J gene TRBJ2-7; D gene unclear. Germline CDR1 and CDR2: MNHNS and SASEGT. Trimming pared 2 bases from V and 2 bases from J, leaving 7 bases between. The length of the CDR3 is 13 residues. The DNA for the CDR3 is TGTGCCAGCAGTGAACGGCGCGCCTACGAGCAGTACTTC. Translated, it gives CASSERRAYEQYF.

The rearrangement joins TRBV7-9 to TRBJ2-5, with TRBD2 matching 8 bases. The CDR3 contains 15 residues. V was pared by 5 bases and J by 2 bases, with 7 bases of the junction left unmatched. Per germline, CDR1 SEHNR and CDR2 FQNEAQ (reference sequence). For the CDR3, the DNA is TGTGCCAGCAGCAGTCCGACTAGCGAACAAGAGACCCAGTACTTC. Its protein product is CASSSPTSEQETQYF.

This clonotype appeared once. One end of the junction fails to match germline, which may point to a read error. The V call is TRBV5-5, the J call TRBJ2-2; D ambiguous. CDR3 length: 16 residues. Germline V lookup: CDR1 SGHKS, CDR2 YYEKEE (reference sequence). This CDR3 reads CAGSLDPESNTGELFF. CDR3 DNA sequence: TGTGCCGGCAGCTTGGACCCGGAGTCGAACACCGGGGAGCTGTTTTTT. Combining the CDR3 with reference TRBV5-5 and TRBJ2-2 gives the whole variable domain DAGVTQSPTHLIKTRGQQVTLRCSPISGHKSVSWYQQVLGQGPQFIFQYYEKEERGRGNFPDRFSARQFPNYSSELNVNALLLGDSALYLCAGSLDPESNTGELFFGEGSRLTVL.

At least ten counts were recorded for this clonotype. The gene calls are TRBV20-1 and TRBJ2-1; a weak D match, TRBD2 (8 bases). CDR1 is DFQATT and CDR2 is SNEGSKA in the germline V gene (reference sequence). This CDR3 spans 13 amino acids. This CDR3 reads CSAGGLGNNEQFF. For the CDR3, the DNA is TGCAGCGCAGGGGGACTAGGGAACAATGAGCAGTTCTTC.

In this sample, this clonotype turned up many times. The chain joins TRBV6-1 to TRBJ2-3; perhaps TRBD2 as D (6 bases). Trimming left V 10 bases short and J 3 bases short, with 20 bases between. This CDR3 has 15 amino acids. Germline values: CDR1 MNHNS, CDR2 SASEGT. DNA of the CDR3: TGTGCCACCTCTAAGGGAGGCCAAAGAACAGATACGCAGTATTTT. Amino acid sequence: CATSKGGQRTDTQYF.

The chain joins TRBV20-1 to TRBJ2-3, with 14 bases fitting TRBD2. The CDR3 loop spans 16 amino acids. Losses at the gene ends were 4 bases for V and 9 bases for J; bases not matched to a gene: 12. Germline loops: CDR1 DFQATT, CDR2 SNEGSKA (reference sequence). CDR3 coding DNA: TGCAGTGCTATCCTATGGGGGACTAGCGGGAGTTACACGCAGTATTTT. Translating it yields CSAILWGTSGSYTQYF.

The chain is built from TRBV27 and TRBJ2-2; 9 nucleotides match TRBD2. This CDR3 is built from 18 residues. CDR1 and CDR2 from the germline V gene are MNHEY and SMNVEV (reference sequence). With V trimmed by 0 bases and J by 1 base, 6 bases remained unmatched. This CDR3 reads CASSLSGNSGRNTGELFF. The CDR3 DNA follows: TGTGCCAGCAGTTTATCCGGGAATAGCGGGAGGAACACCGGGGAGCTGTTTTTT.

The V gene is TRBV10-3, the J gene TRBJ1-6, with 9 bases lining up with TRBD1. J was trimmed by 6 bases and V by 10 bases; bases with no gene match: 4. Germline V lookup: CDR1 ENHRY, CDR2 SYGVKD. This CDR3 is 13 amino acids long. The CDR3 protein is CATRTGVNSPLHF. In DNA, the CDR3 is TGTGCCACCAGGACAGGGGTTAATTCACCCCTCCACTTT.